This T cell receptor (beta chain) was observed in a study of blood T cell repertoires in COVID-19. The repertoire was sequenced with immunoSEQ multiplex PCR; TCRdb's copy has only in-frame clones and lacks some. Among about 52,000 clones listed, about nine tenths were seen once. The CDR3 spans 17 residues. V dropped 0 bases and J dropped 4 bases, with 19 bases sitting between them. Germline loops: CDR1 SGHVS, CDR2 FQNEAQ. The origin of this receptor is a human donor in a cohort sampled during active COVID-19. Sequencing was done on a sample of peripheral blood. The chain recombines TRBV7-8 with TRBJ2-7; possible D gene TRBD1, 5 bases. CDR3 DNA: TGTGCCAGCAGCTTAGCGAGCCAGGGCTGGTCTCGGTACGAGCAGTACTTC. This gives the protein CASSLASQGWSRYEQYF.